This entry describes one T cell receptor beta chain. A read error may account for a junction end that differs from germline. RNA was extracted from bulk tissue without any cell sorting. More than 3 cm separated this lung sample from the edge of the tumor. Newly diagnosed lung cancer patients had thoracic surgery in China, August–late 2014, without prior chemotherapy. The data derive from a study of tumor and adjacent non-tumor tissue in lung cancer. Study-wide background: There were around eleven adenocarcinoma, a couple of squamous cell carcinoma and 1 small cell lung cancer cases. Stage I to III disease affected 10 men and a handful of women aged about 31 to 80.

TCRbeta libraries were built with three rounds of nested PCR, modified from ARM-PCR. TCRdb re-derived calls from the multiplex PCR reads in MiXCR, one entry per CDR3 protein. In the table there are 65,000 to 85,000 distinct CDR3 sequences, more than 75% of which are singletons. Germline loops: CDR1 SQVTM, CDR2 ANQGSEA. The CDR3 extends over 13 amino acids. The specimen was distant non-tumor lung tissue. This rearrangement joins TRBV29-1 to TRBJ1-1, with a tentative D call TRBD1 (5 bases). The source of this sequence is a man aged 55 to 69 with non-small cell lung cancer. CDR3 DNA: TGCACCGTTGGTGAAGGGGAGAACACTGAGGCTGTCTTT. The encoded protein is CTVGEGENTEAVF.